The 30 T cell receptor beta chains given below trace back to one sample, sequenced in a study of human T cells and chemical hapten exposure. In TCRdb, the RACE reads were re-called with MiXCR into one record per CDR3 protein. The table includes 95,000 to 150,000 distinct CDR3 sequences, around 11% detected once. Time point defined: patch test 3, about 24 weeks after DPC sensitization. The sample's treatment: therapeutic diphenylcyclopropenone sensitization with weekly scalp DPC. The input for sequencing was whole blood, taken in connection with sensitization to the hapten diphenylcyclopropenone (DPC). These receptors originate from a woman in her fifties or sixties with alopecia areata. Some clones in this sample may be carry-over from other donors' samples.

This clonotype was seen at least ten times. This chain joins TRBV5-5 and TRBJ2-7, with D perhaps matching TRBD1 (6 bases). In germline, CDR1 is SGHKS, CDR2 YYEKEE (reference sequence). The V gene lost 1 base and the J gene lost 3 bases, with 20 bases spanning the gap. The CDR3 runs to 17 residues. CDR3: CASSLSQGFPRGYEQYF. DNA for the CDR3: TGTGCCAGCAGCTTGTCCCAGGGGTTCCCCCGGGGCTACGAGCAGTACTTC.

This clonotype appeared a few times. CDR3 sequence reads: CASSPRTGGLYYGYTF. The CDR3 nucleotides read TGTGCCAGCAGTCCTCGGACAGGGGGCTTGTACTATGGCTACACCTTC. V is TRBV28 and J is TRBJ1-2; 11 nucleotides match TRBD1. CDR1 is MDHEN and CDR2 is SYDVKM in the germline V gene. The CDR3 sequence is 16 residues long. The J segment lost 3 bases and the V segment lost 5 bases, leaving 8 bases of the junction unmatched.

This chain links TRBV5-4 with TRBJ1-3; the D gene is possibly TRBD1 (6 bases). The V gene's germline CDR1 is SGHNT and CDR2 YYREEE (reference sequence). The CDR3 length is 14 residues. Trimming left V 4 bases short and J 2 bases short, with 10 bases between. In nucleotides, the CDR3 is TGTGCCAGCAGCGGGACATCTACTGGAAACACCATATATTTT. Translation gives CASSGTSTGNTIYF.

This clonotype appeared a few times. One junction end does not reproduce the germline sequence, and a read error may be involved. The chain links TRBV10-3 to TRBJ1-1; D not resolved. This CDR3 spans 11 amino acids. Germline V gene sequence: CDR1 ENHRY, CDR2 SYGVKD. The CDR3 loop is CAISGNSEAFF. The CDR3 DNA follows: TGTGCCATCAGTGGGAACAGTGAAGCTTTCTTT.

The J gene is TRBJ2-7, the V gene TRBV5-1; 9 bases fit TRBD1. Looked up from germline, CDR1 is SGHRS and CDR2 is YFSETQ. The CDR3 runs 14 residues. V lost 3 bases and J lost 4; bases outside the gene matches: 5. Here the CDR3 reads CASSSTGGGYEQYF. The CDR3 nucleotides read TGCGCCAGCAGCTCCACAGGGGGCGGGTACGAGCAGTACTTC.

This chain links TRBV12-3 or TRBV12-4 with TRBJ2-1, with no clear D. V was cut by 7 bases and J by 2 bases, with 9 bases left in between. CDR3 length equals 13 residues. The CDR3 coding sequence is TGTGCCAGCACGGAGACCCCCTACAATGAGCAGTTCTTC. The encoded protein is CASTETPYNEQFF.

V usage is TRBV12-3 or TRBV12-4 and J usage is TRBJ2-7; no clear D gene. CDR3 length: 14 residues. V lost 5 bases and J 0 bases, leaving 11 bases between the germline ends. DNA for the CDR3: TGTGCCAGCAGTCTAGACCCGAGCTCCTACGAGCAGTACTTC. Its protein is CASSLDPSSYEQYF.

V is TRBV7-6 and J is TRBJ1-1, with a possible D match to TRBD1 (6 bases). CDR3 size: 15 residues. From germline, CDR1 is SGHVS and CDR2 FNYEAQ. The ends were cut back, 1 base at V and 4 bases at J, with 13 bases in the middle. CDR3 nucleotide sequence: TGTGCCAGCAGCTTAGGTGGGGGGGCCGGCACTGAAGCTTTCTTT. This codes for CASSLGGGAGTEAFF.

Ten or more counts support this clonotype. The chain has TRBV7-9 and TRBJ2-3; D perhaps matches TRBD1 (5 bases). CDR1 is SEHNR and CDR2 is FQNEAQ in the germline V gene (reference sequence). Trimming pared 2 bases from V and 3 bases from J, leaving 12 bases between. The CDR3 extends over 15 amino acids. CDR3: CASSLSRAKTDTQYF. The CDR3 coding sequence is TGTGCCAGCAGCTTATCCAGGGCCAAAACAGATACGCAGTATTTT.

This chain uses TRBV27 with TRBJ1-6, with D perhaps matching TRBD1 (5 bases). The CDR3 totals 18 residues. The V and J ends lost 2 bases and 2 bases respectively, with 16 bases between them. The V gene's germline CDR1 is MNHEY and CDR2 SMNVEV (reference sequence). CDR3 sequence reads: CASSLTITGRAYNSPLHF. The CDR3, as DNA: TGTGCCAGCAGTTTAACTATTACAGGTCGGGCCTATAATTCACCCCTCCACTTT.

In its sample, this clonotype was seen many times. The chain uses TRBV28 and TRBJ1-1; TRBD1 matches at 9 bases. The ends lost 3 bases at V and 7 bases at J; junction bases unmatched: 3. This CDR3 is 13 amino acids long. CDR1 and CDR2 from the germline V gene are MDHEN and SYDVKM. CDR3 sequence (DNA): TGTGCCAGCAGTTTCGACAGGGGGTTTGAAGCTTTCTTT. This encodes CASSFDRGFEAFF.

This clonotype was counted between two and nine times. This chain uses TRBV12-3 or TRBV12-4 with TRBJ2-7, with 10 bases that match TRBD2. The CDR3 totals 16 residues. The V segment lost 6 bases and the J segment 6 bases; nucleotides outside the gene matches: 14. DNA of the CDR3: TGTGCCAGCAGGATGGAAGCGGGAGGGCCGTCATCCGAGCAGTACTTC. Protein: CASRMEAGGPSSEQYF.

This clonotype was detected a few times. The chain employs TRBV12-3 or TRBV12-4 and TRBJ1-5; D not certain. The ends were cut back, 8 bases at V and 4 bases at J, with 15 bases in the middle. The CDR3 runs to 14 residues. The CDR3 loop reads CASGEAPGNQPQHF. CDR3 bases: TGTGCCAGCGGGGAAGCACCGGGTAATCAGCCCCAGCATTTT.

J is TRBJ2-7 and V is TRBV20-1; D perhaps matches TRBD2 (6 bases). Per germline, CDR1 DFQATT and CDR2 SNEGSKA (reference sequence). V gave up 3 bases and J gave up 6 bases, with 9 bases separating them. The CDR3 covers 11 residues. CDR3 amino acids: CSASGGSEQYF. DNA for the CDR3: TGCAGTGCTAGCGGGGGAAGCGAGCAGTACTTC.

This chain connects TRBV29-1 to TRBJ1-2, with D unclear. From germline, CDR1 is SQVTM and CDR2 ANQGSEA. This CDR3 has 13 amino acids. The germline V and J ends were trimmed by 1 base and 0 bases, with 6 bases remaining between them. In nucleotides, the CDR3 is TGCAGCGTTGAAGGTGGGCCTAACTATGGCTACACCTTC. It is translated as CSVEGGPNYGYTF.

This clonotype was seen at least ten times. This chain connects TRBV6-5 to TRBJ2-2; the D is unclear. Trimming removed 2 bases from V and 6 bases from J, with 4 bases in between. Germline V CDR1 and CDR2: MNHEY, SVGAGI. The CDR3 covers 12 residues. CDR3 region: CASSYRAGELFF. CDR3 bases: TGTGCCAGCAGTTACCGGGCCGGGGAGCTGTTTTTT.

CDR3 DNA sequence: TGCAGTGCTAGGACAAAGACAGGAATTAATGAAAAACTGTTTTTT. This translates into CSARTKTGINEKLFF. J is TRBJ1-4 and V is TRBV20-1, with TRBD1 as a possible D gene (6 bases). The germline gives CDR1 DFQATT, CDR2 SNEGSKA (reference sequence). V shed 3 bases and J shed 4 bases, with 15 bases lying between them. This CDR3 contains 15 residues.

This clonotype was counted a few times. The chain employs TRBV2 and TRBJ2-6, with D possibly matching TRBD2 (5 bases). This CDR3 spans 15 amino acids. The ends were cut back, 7 bases at V and 1 base at J, with 11 bases in the middle. Germline V gives CDR1 SNHLY, CDR2 FYNNEI. CDR3 nucleotide sequence: TGTGCCAGCACTAGAGCGGATTCTGGGGCCAACGTCCTGACTTTC. Its translation: CASTRADSGANVLTF.

With respect to this clonotype: A read error may be the cause here, since a much bigger clone is one base away. The chain couples TRBV6-5 to TRBJ2-3; 10 nucleotides align to TRBD2. Germline CDR1 reads MNHEY; CDR2 reads SVGAGI. This CDR3 has 15 amino acids. The CDR3 sequence: CTSSSSGGGADTQYF. CDR3 DNA: TGTACCAGCAGTTCTAGCGGGGGAGGAGCAGATACGCAGTATTTT.

This chain links TRBV28 with TRBJ2-7, with a possible D match to TRBD1 (5 bases). The CDR3 contains 11 residues. Between the trimmed V and J ends, which lost 4 bases and 6 bases, there was a span of 7 bases. Germline CDR1 and CDR2: MDHEN and SYDVKM. The CDR3 DNA reads as TGTGCCAGCAGTTCGACAGTCGAGCAGTACTTC. This encodes CASSSTVEQYF.

J is TRBJ1-5 and V is TRBV6-2 or TRBV6-3; unclear D gene. Trimming shortened V by 2 bases and J by 2 bases, and 10 bases separated the two germline ends. CDR1 and CDR2 from the germline V gene are MNHEY and SVGEGT. The CDR3 extends over 15 amino acids. The CDR3 nucleotides are TGTGCCAGCAGTTACCTACGGTCTGGCAATCAGCCCCAGCATTTT. This gives the protein CASSYLRSGNQPQHF.

This clonotype was counted at least ten times. The chain combines TRBV12-3 or TRBV12-4 with TRBJ1-6; no clear D. This CDR3 is 13 amino acids long. V was shortened by 5 bases and J by 5 bases, with 7 bases between the two germline ends. CDR3 residues: CASSRRDNSPLHF. DNA of the CDR3: TGTGCCAGCAGTCGGAGGGATAATTCACCCCTCCACTTT.

The genes are TRBV24-1 and TRBJ2-7, with D perhaps TRBD2 (7 bases). Trimming took 9 bases from V and 12 from J, leaving 29 bases between them. Germline V CDR1 and CDR2: KGHDR, SFDVKD. This CDR3 spans 15 amino acids. The CDR3 sequence is CATQQRMRGPHLPYF. The CDR3 DNA reads as TGTGCCACCCAGCAGCGGATGCGGGGGCCGCACCTCCCGTACTTC.

This clonotype came up a few times. The chain links TRBV4-2 to TRBJ2-6; a weak D match, TRBD1 (6 bases). V was pared by 1 base and J by 4 bases, with 14 bases between. Germline V gene lookup returns CDR1 LGHNA and CDR2 YNFKEQ. The CDR3 totals 17 residues. CDR3 protein: CASSQAYRVSGANVLTF. The DNA of the CDR3 is TGTGCCAGCAGCCAAGCCTACAGGGTCTCCGGGGCCAACGTCCTGACTTTC.

The chain joins TRBV24-1 to TRBJ2-2; 13 positions match TRBD2. The CDR3 is made up of 17 amino acids. V gave up 2 bases and J gave up 7 bases; unmatched junction bases: 6. Germline V gene lookup returns CDR1 KGHDR and CDR2 SFDVKD. CDR3 region: CATSDSTSGRGGGELFF. In DNA, the CDR3 is TGTGCCACCAGTGATTCCACTAGCGGGAGGGGAGGCGGGGAGCTGTTTTTT.

The chain is built from TRBV20-1 and TRBJ2-7; D possibly corresponds to TRBD1 (5 bases). The CDR3 is 15 residues long. Between the trimmed V and J ends, which lost 1 base and 7 bases, there was a span of 20 bases. CDR1 and CDR2 (germline): DFQATT, SNEGSKA (reference sequence). The CDR3 coding sequence is TGCAGTGCTAGAGGAACAGACGGATCTAGGGGTGAGCAGTACTTC. Encoded protein: CSARGTDGSRGEQYF.

V and J are TRBV2 and TRBJ1-5; D is unresolved. CDR3 length: 12 amino acids. CDR1 is SNHLY, CDR2 FYNNEI, per germline. V lost 9 bases, J lost 0 bases, and 6 bases lay in between. CDR3 sequence (DNA): TGTGCCAGTCGGAATAGCAATCAGCCCCAGCATTTT. Translated, it gives CASRNSNQPQHF.

V gene TRBV6-1 combines with J gene TRBJ2-7; the D gene is possibly TRBD1 (5 bases). Trimming stripped 2 bases from V and 1 base from J, with 6 bases between. The germline gives CDR1 MNHNS, CDR2 SASEGT. This CDR3 has 13 residues. The CDR3 sequence: CASSEQGSYEQYF. Here the CDR3 DNA reads TGTGCCAGCAGTGAACAGGGATCCTACGAGCAGTACTTC.

This chain uses TRBV6-5 with TRBJ1-3; no firm D call. V dropped 8 bases and J dropped 0 bases, with 5 bases sitting between them. From germline, CDR1 is MNHEY and CDR2 SVGAGI. This CDR3 contains 12 residues. DNA of the CDR3: TGTGCCAGCGGTTCCTCTGGAAACACCATATATTTT. It yields the protein CASGSSGNTIYF.

In this sample, this clonotype turned up a few times. This chain uses TRBV5-6 with TRBJ1-1; the match to TRBD1 covers 7 bases. Germline assignment: CDR1 SGHDT and CDR2 YYEEEE. The CDR3 spans 14 residues. J was trimmed by 1 base and V by 3 bases; bases with no gene match: 3. CDR3 nucleotide sequence: TGTGCCAGCAGCTGGTGGGACAGGAACACTGAAGCTTTCTTT. It codes for CASSWWDRNTEAFF.